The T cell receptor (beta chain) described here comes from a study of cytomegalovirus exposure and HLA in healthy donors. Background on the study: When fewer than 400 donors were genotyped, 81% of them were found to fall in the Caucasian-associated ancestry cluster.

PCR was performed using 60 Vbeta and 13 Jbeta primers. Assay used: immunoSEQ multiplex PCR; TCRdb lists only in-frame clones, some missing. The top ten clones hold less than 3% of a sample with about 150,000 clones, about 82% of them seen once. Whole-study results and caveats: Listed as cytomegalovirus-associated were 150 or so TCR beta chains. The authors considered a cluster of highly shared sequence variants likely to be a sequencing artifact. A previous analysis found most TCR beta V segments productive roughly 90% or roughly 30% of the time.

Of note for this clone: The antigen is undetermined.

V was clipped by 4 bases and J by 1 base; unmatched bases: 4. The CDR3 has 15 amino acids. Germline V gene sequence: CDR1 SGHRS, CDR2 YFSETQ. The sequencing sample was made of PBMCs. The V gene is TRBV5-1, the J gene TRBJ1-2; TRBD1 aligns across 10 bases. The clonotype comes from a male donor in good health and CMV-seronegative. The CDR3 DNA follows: TGCGCCAGCAGCCTGGGACAGGGGCTTAACTATGGCTACACCTTC. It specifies CASSLGQGLNYGYTF.